This T cell receptor (beta chain) comes out of a study of blood T cell repertoires in COVID-19. Across the whole study: Both acute and convalescent COVID-19 samples were obtained from the United States, Italy and Spain.

CDR1 KGHSH and CDR2 LQKENI come from the germline V gene. The CDR3 has 18 residues. V shed 4 bases and J 9 bases; nucleotides not matched to a gene: 16. Per the authors' pipeline: Reference gene primer amplification gave estimated nucleated cell counts. Clones were sequenced by immunoSEQ multiplex PCR, and TCRdb holds only the in-frame ones, with some missing. That table is the source of V, J and clone size, and D and trimming were worked out from the DNA. This table holds about 63,000 clones, 79% found once. J is TRBJ1-6 and V is TRBV18; 9 nucleotides line up with TRBD1. The sequence derives from a human donor in a cohort sampled during active COVID-19. Sequencing used peripheral blood. The CDR3 DNA is TGTGCCAGCTCACGACTACAGGGGGCGAATAGGGTCAGTTCACCCCTCCACTTT. Protein: CASSRLQGANRVSSPLHF.